These 17 T cell receptor beta chains were sequenced from one sample in a study of blood T cell repertoires in COVID-19. Some clones are missing from TCRdb's copy, which holds only in-frame ones; the method was immunoSEQ multiplex PCR. The data show about 130,000 clones, 65% to 85% seen once. The sample was peripheral blood. The receptors derive from a man between 65 and 80 years old with acute or convalescent COVID-19.

This chain uses TRBV5-1 with TRBJ1-2; TRBD1 aligns across 8 bases. This CDR3 is built from 16 residues. Germline V gene lookup returns CDR1 SGHRS and CDR2 YFSETQ. V trimming: 0 bases; J trimming: 1 base; junction bases outside the gene matches: 5. The CDR3 bases are TGCGCCAGCAGCTTGGGGCCCGGACAGGGTAACTATGGCTACACCTTC. Amino acid sequence: CASSLGPGQGNYGYTF.

The chain has TRBV7-9 and TRBJ2-3; 8 nucleotides align to TRBD2. Germline lookup yields CDR1 SEHNR and CDR2 FQNEAQ (reference sequence). This CDR3 region has 16 residues. V trimming: 2 bases; J trimming: 0 bases; junction bases outside the gene matches: 4. The CDR3 reads CASSLLAGTSTDTQYF. CDR3 DNA: TGTGCCAGCAGCTTACTAGCGGGTACTAGCACAGATACGCAGTATTTT.

This chain connects TRBV7-8 to TRBJ2-3; 10 bases line up with TRBD2. V was clipped by 1 base and J by 5 bases; unmatched bases: 3. Germline lookup yields CDR1 SGHVS and CDR2 FQNEAQ. This CDR3 contains 15 residues. The CDR3 DNA sequence: TGTGCCAGCAGCTTAGAGGGACTAGCGAGAGATACGCAGTATTTT. Protein product: CASSLEGLARDTQYF.

The V call is TRBV19, the J call TRBJ2-4; 9 bases line up with TRBD1. J gave up 6 bases and V 5 bases, and 8 bases lay outside the gene matches. Per germline, CDR1 LNHDA and CDR2 SQIVND (reference sequence). The CDR3 covers 15 residues. This CDR3 is CASSRGGTGINIQYF. DNA of the CDR3: TGTGCCAGTAGTCGGGGAGGGACAGGGATAAACATTCAGTACTTC.

This clone showed up just a few times. The chain employs TRBV11-2 and TRBJ2-5, with D perhaps matching TRBD1 (6 bases). Trimming left V 2 bases short and J 2 bases short, with 15 bases between. CDR1 is SGHAT and CDR2 is FQNNGV in the germline V gene. The CDR3 runs to 16 residues. CDR3 residues: CASSLFLTGRQETQYF. CDR3 nucleotide sequence: TGTGCCAGCAGCTTATTCTTAACAGGGCGACAAGAGACCCAGTACTTC.

V is TRBV30 and J is TRBJ1-3, with 7 bases identical to TRBD1. The CDR3 totals 15 residues. Per germline, CDR1 GTSNPN and CDR2 SVGIG (reference sequence). J lost 3 bases, V lost 4 bases, and 9 bases had no gene match. CDR3 in DNA: TGTGCCTGGACCACTCTTACAGGGGTTGGAAACACCATATATTTT. Encoded protein: CAWTTLTGVGNTIYF.

The chain links TRBV24-1 to TRBJ2-3; D unresolved. Trimming cost V 5 bases and J 0 bases, with 5 bases left between them. CDR3 length: 13 amino acids. Germline V CDR1 and CDR2: KGHDR, SFDVKD. The CDR3 protein is CATSGGSTDTQYF. The CDR3 nucleotides are TGTGCCACCAGTGGCGGTAGCACAGATACGCAGTATTTT.

This clone was found a few times. The chain recombines TRBV3-1 (or the pseudogene TRBV3-2) with TRBJ1-4, with D unresolved. The CDR3 has 16 amino acids. Germline CDR1 reads LGHDT; CDR2 reads YNNKEL (reference sequence). Trimming stripped 4 bases from V and 3 bases from J, with 15 bases between. DNA of the CDR3: TGTGCCAGCAGCCCCGGCATGGGCAGGCCTAATGAAAAACTGTTTTTT. This gives the protein CASSPGMGRPNEKLFF.

In this sample, this clone turned up a few times. The V and J genes are TRBV2 and TRBJ1-4; 7 positions agree with TRBD1. This CDR3 spans 14 amino acids. V shed 4 bases and J 5 bases; nucleotides not matched to a gene: 4. Germline V CDR1 and CDR2: SNHLY, FYNNEI. The CDR3 region has the DNA TGTGCCAGCAGTGGGGACAGATGGAATGAAAAACTGTTTTTT. Translating it yields CASSGDRWNEKLFF.

The V gene is TRBV5-4, the J gene TRBJ2-7; D may be TRBD2 (6 bases). Trimming took off 0 bases at V and 3 bases at J, with 13 bases between the two ends. CDR3 length: 15 residues. Germline V lookup: CDR1 SGHNT, CDR2 YYREEE (reference sequence). The CDR3 is CASSLGGEVFYEQYF. DNA for the CDR3: TGTGCCAGCAGCTTGGGGGGGGAAGTGTTCTACGAGCAGTACTTC.

Only a few counts were recorded for this clone. The CDR3 DNA is TGTGCCAGCAGTACAGGGGGATTGGGCACTGAAGCTTTCTTT. This gives the protein CASSTGGLGTEAFF. The chain combines TRBV28 with TRBJ1-1; TRBD1 matches at 8 bases. J lost 4 bases, V lost 5 bases, and 6 bases had no gene match. The CDR3 is 14 amino acids. Germline V lookup: CDR1 MDHEN, CDR2 SYDVKM.

The rearrangement links TRBV6-6 to TRBJ1-3, with 7 bases matching TRBD1. This CDR3 is built from 14 residues. Trimming removed 9 bases from V and 4 bases from J; junction bases left unmatched: 9. Germline-derived CDR1 and CDR2 are MNHNY and SVGAGI (reference sequence). The CDR3 nucleotides read TGTGCCAGTTCCAGGGGGAGTTCAGGAAACACCATATATTTT. It codes for CASSRGSSGNTIYF.

The gene calls are TRBV3-1 (or the pseudogene TRBV3-2) and TRBJ1-6, with D maybe TRBD1 (6 bases). Germline CDR1 and CDR2: LGHDT and YNNKEL (reference sequence). V was trimmed by 0 bases and J by 8 bases, leaving 17 bases between them. This CDR3 spans 17 amino acids. The CDR3 bases are TGTGCCAGCAGCCAAGACTGGGTGGTGGCAGGGGATTCACCCCTCCACTTT. It yields the protein CASSQDWVVAGDSPLHF.

This CDR3 reads CASSQASGGALYEQYF. The CDR3 coding sequence is TGTGCCAGCAGCCAAGCTAGCGGGGGGGCCCTCTACGAGCAGTACTTC. The gene calls are TRBV7-2 and TRBJ2-7; TRBD2 aligns across 12 bases. V was pared by 5 bases and J by 3 bases, with 8 bases of the junction left unmatched. Germline values: CDR1 SGHTA, CDR2 FQGNSA. This CDR3 spans 16 amino acids.

V is TRBV13 and J is TRBJ1-2; 8 nucleotides match TRBD1. Looked up from germline, CDR1 is PRHDT and CDR2 is FYEKMQ (reference sequence). The V and J ends lost 0 bases and 4 bases, in that order; junction bases with no gene match: 1. This CDR3 has 14 amino acids. The CDR3 loop reads CASSLGTGVYGYTF. The DNA of the CDR3 is TGTGCCAGCAGCTTAGGGACAGGGGTCTATGGCTACACCTTC.

CDR3 loop: CASSQGLAGAQFF. CDR3 bases: TGTGCCAGCAGCCAAGGATTGGCGGGGGCGCAGTTCTTC. This chain uses TRBV14 with TRBJ2-1; the D gene is possibly TRBD2 (7 bases). CDR1 and CDR2 from the germline V gene are SGHDN and FVKESK. The CDR3 contains 13 residues. Trimming left V 1 base short and J 12 bases short, with 13 bases between.

The rearrangement joins TRBV10-3 to TRBJ2-7, with 8 bases lining up with TRBD1. The germline V gene encodes CDR1 ENHRY and CDR2 SYGVKD. Trimming removed 5 bases from V and 4 bases from J; junction bases left unmatched: 16. The CDR3 sequence is 17 residues long. This CDR3 is CAISSPPERTGMYEQYF. CDR3 in DNA: TGTGCCATCAGTTCCCCGCCCGAGAGGACAGGGATGTACGAGCAGTACTTC.